This T cell receptor (beta chain) was recorded in a study of immune evolution from preneoplasia to lung adenocarcinoma. Assay used: immunoSEQ multiplex PCR; TCRdb lists only in-frame clones, some missing. This sample has 9,500 to 14,000 clones, with over 70% found just once. Trimming removed 6 bases from V and 2 bases from J, with 9 bases in between. Germline-derived CDR1 and CDR2 are ENHRY and SYGVKD. The CDR3 runs 13 residues. The origin of this receptor is a person aged 60-80 years with lung adenocarcinoma. The J gene is TRBJ2-3, the V gene TRBV10-3, with D tentatively TRBD1 (6 bases). Specimen: FFPE minimally invasive lung adenocarcinoma tissue. CDR3 amino acids: CAIRTGDTDTQYF. The CDR3 nucleotides are TGTGCCATCAGGACAGGCGACACAGATACGCAGTATTTT.